These T cell receptor beta chains were read from a single sample in a study of blood T cell repertoires in COVID-19. Libraries were prepared by immunoSEQ multiplex PCR; TCRdb keeps only in-frame clonotypes and omits some of them. The repertoire holds over 250,000 clones, with approximately 85% as singletons. The sequencing input was peripheral blood. Receptor source: a woman in her sixties or seventies with acute or convalescent COVID-19. Both conserved end residues are part of each CDR3. The order of the fields is J gene, D gene, clone size, V gene, CDR3 DNA, CDR3 protein. The D gene is left open where the match is weak. Clone size is given for some rows only: seen once, a few or many times, or a class if the clone is expanded.

>TRBJ2-7|NA|NA|TRBV18
TGTGCCAGCTCACCAGAGGGTAACTACGAGCAGTACTTC
CASSPEGNYEQYF
>TRBJ1-2|NA|once|TRBV12-3/TRBV12-4
TGTGCCAGCAGTTTAAACCGCGAATATGGCTACACCTTC
CASSLNREYGYTF
>TRBJ2-1|NA|NA|TRBV24-1
TGTGCCACCAGTGACCCTGGGGGGTCCCCACCTACAAGTGAGCAGTTCTTC
CATSDPGGSPPTSEQFF
>TRBJ1-2|NA|once|TRBV12-3/TRBV12-4
TGTGCCAGCAGTCCCGGACTGGCCGGAGGCTACACCTTC
CASSPGLAGGYTF
>TRBJ1-2|TRBD1|NA|TRBV6-6
TGTGCCAGCAGTTACGGACAGGGCCACTATGGCTACACCTTC
CASSYGQGHYGYTF
>TRBJ1-1|NA|NA|TRBV11-2
TGTGCCAGCAGCTTATCAGGGCGGGGGACTGAAGCTTTCTTT
CASSLSGRGTEAFF
>TRBJ2-7|TRBD2|NA|TRBV10-3
TGTGCCATCAGTCCTGGGGCGGGGGGTCTCTACGAGCAGTACTTC
CAISPGAGGLYEQYF
>TRBJ2-1|TRBD2|NA|TRBV19
TGTGCCAGTAGCCACGATCCCCTAGCGGGGGTCAGCTCCTACAATGAGCAGTTCTTC
CASSHDPLAGVSSYNEQFF
>TRBJ2-1|TRBD2|NA|TRBV9
TGTGCCAGCAGATTGGGGACTAGATATTGCGATGAGCAGTTCTTC
CASRLGTRYCDEQFF
>TRBJ2-1|TRBD2|NA|TRBV9
TGTGCCAGCAGCGTCGGGACTACCCTAGGGAATGAGCAGTTCTTC
CASSVGTTLGNEQFF
>TRBJ2-7|TRBD1|NA|TRBV5-1
TGCGCCAGCAGCTTGGAGGGACAGGGGGCGCGAAGGCAGTACTTC
CASSLEGQGARRQYF
>TRBJ1-1|NA|NA|TRBV7-9
TGTGCCAGCAGCTTCGACACTGAAGCTTTCTTT
CASSFDTEAFF
>TRBJ2-1|NA|NA|TRBV2
TGTGCCAGCAGTGAGATAGTCTCGGTCAATGAGCAGTTCTTC
CASSEIVSVNEQFF
>TRBJ1-5|TRBD1|NA|TRBV20-1
TGCAGTGCACCTGACAGGGGGACCCAGCATTTT
CSAPDRGTQHF
>TRBJ1-1|TRBD1|NA|TRBV7-8
TGTGCCAGCAGCCTCCGGGACAGCAACGGTGGCACTGAAGCTTTCTTT
CASSLRDSNGGTEAFF
>TRBJ2-1|TRBD2|NA|TRBV6-6
TGTGCCAGCAGTCCCACGGGAGCGGGGAGCTCCTACAATGAGCAGTTCTTC
CASSPTGAGSSYNEQFF
>TRBJ1-2|TRBD1|few|TRBV5-1
TGCGCCAGCAGCCCACGGGACAGTTATGGCTACACCTTC
CASSPRDSYGYTF
>TRBJ1-5|NA|NA|TRBV30
TGTGCCTGGAGTGGCGGGGGGGCTAGCAATCAGCCCCAGCATTTT
CAWSGGGASNQPQHF
>TRBJ2-3|TRBD2|NA|TRBV7-2
TGTGCCAGCAGCTTGAGAGCGGGGGGGCCGAGGGTGGCAGATACGCAGTATTTT
CASSLRAGGPRVADTQYF
>TRBJ1-5|TRBD1|NA|TRBV3-1/TRBV3-2
TGTGCCAGCAGCCAGGGGACAGTTCCAAATCAGCCCCAGCATTTT
CASSQGTVPNQPQHF
>TRBJ2-3|TRBD2|NA|TRBV5-6
TGTGCCAGCAGCCTGGCCGGGGGGGCTGCGTCGCAGTATTTT
CASSLAGGAASQYF
>TRBJ1-1|TRBD1|NA|TRBV7-9
TGTGCCAGCAGAGAATTAGGGGGCGCGAACACTGAAGCTTTCTTT
CASRELGGANTEAFF
>TRBJ1-4|NA|few|TRBV10-3
TGTGCCATCAAAGGCGGGCCAGAGTCGGAAAAACTGTTTTTT
CAIKGGPESEKLFF
>TRBJ1-1|NA|NA|TRBV12-2
TGTGCAAGTCGCTCCCAACACAGGGTGGCCCTGAACACTGAAGCTTTCTTT
CASRSQHRVALNTEAFF
>TRBJ2-2|NA|NA|TRBV19
TGTGCCAGTAGTATTTTCGGCGGGAATAGGCCGCGAATGAACACCGGGGAGCTGTTTTTT
CASSIFGGNRPRMNTGELFF
>TRBJ1-1|TRBD1|NA|TRBV19
TGTGCCAGTAGTAGCGGACAGGTTCGGACTGAAGCTTTCTTT
CASSSGQVRTEAFF
>TRBJ2-7|TRBD1|few|TRBV7-9
TGTGCCAGCAGCTTAGAACCGGGACAGGGTTCACTCGAGCAGTACTTC
CASSLEPGQGSLEQYF
>TRBJ1-1|NA|NA|TRBV19
TGTGCCAGTACTACAGGGCGGGCTGAAGCTTTCTTT
CASTTGRAEAFF
>TRBJ1-1|TRBD1|NA|TRBV19
TGTGCCAGAAGGCCGGGACAGGAGGCTTTCTTT
CARRPGQEAFF
>TRBJ2-2|TRBD2|NA|TRBV7-8
TGTGCCAGCAGCTTAGCGAGCCTAGCGGGGAACACCGGGGAGCTGTTTTTT
CASSLASLAGNTGELFF
>TRBJ2-6|TRBD1|NA|TRBV5-4
TGTGCCAGCAGCAGAGGGACAGGTCCCTCTGGGGCCAACGTCCTGACTTTC
CASSRGTGPSGANVLTF
>TRBJ2-3|TRBD2|NA|TRBV7-9
TGTGCCAGCAGCATTATAGCGGGGGGCTACGCAGATACGCAGTATTTT
CASSIIAGGYADTQYF
>TRBJ2-2|TRBD2|NA|TRBV6-7
TGTGCCAGCAGTTACATCGGAGAGGGCGGGGGGGCCGCGAACACCGGGGAGCTGTTTTTT
CASSYIGEGGGAANTGELFF
>TRBJ2-2|NA|NA|TRBV5-1
TGCGCCAGCAGCTTGAGCGGGCGCACCGGGGAGCTGTTTTTT
CASSLSGRTGELFF
>TRBJ1-2|NA|NA|TRBV11-2
TGTGCCAGCAGCCCCCGACAGGTGGGAGGCTACACCTTC
CASSPRQVGGYTF
>TRBJ2-1|NA|NA|TRBV12-3/TRBV12-4
TGTGCCAGCAGTTTATGGGCGCCGAATGAGCAGTTCTTC
CASSLWAPNEQFF
>TRBJ2-7|NA|NA|TRBV19
TGTGCCAGTAGTTTGGCCTCCGGAGGGTACGAGCAGTACTTC
CASSLASGGYEQYF
>TRBJ1-1|NA|NA|TRBV5-1
TGCGCCAGCAGCTGGGGGGTCGCGAACACTGAAGCTTTCTTT
CASSWGVANTEAFF
>TRBJ1-1|TRBD1|NA|TRBV19
TGTGCCAGTAGACGACAGGGAAGAGGGAACACTGAAGCTTTCTTT
CASRRQGRGNTEAFF
>TRBJ1-4|NA|NA|TRBV5-1
TGCGCCAGCAGCTCTGACAGTACTAATGAAAAACTGTTTTTT
CASSSDSTNEKLFF
>TRBJ1-5|NA|NA|TRBV2
TGTGCCAGCAGCTCGGGACACATCAATCAGCCCCAGCATTTT
CASSSGHINQPQHF
>TRBJ1-3|NA|NA|TRBV29-1
TGCAGCGTTGAGGACAGCACCTCTGGAAACACCATATATTTT
CSVEDSTSGNTIYF
>TRBJ1-6|NA|NA|TRBV5-1
TGCGCCAGCAGCTTGGCTGGGGAGTCGCGGTCACCCCTCCACTTT
CASSLAGESRSPLHF
>TRBJ1-6|NA|once|TRBV5-6
TGTGCCAGCAGCTTGGATAGGAGCTCCTATAATTCACCCCTCCACTTT
CASSLDRSSYNSPLHF